This T cell receptor (beta chain) is drawn from a study of human T cells and chemical hapten exposure (dated by TCRdb to the early 2020s). A note on the overall study: For sensitization, 2% DPC in acetone was applied to an approximately 2 cm by approximately 2 cm area of upper inner arm skin. Throughout the study period of roughly 24 weeks, patients also received therapeutic DPC doses to the scalp every week. Patch testing was performed on the upper back with Finn chambers containing 0.01% DPC, and the patch tests were scored after 6 days according to International Contact Dermatitis Research Group standards. The patient cohort, mostly female, included alopecia areata with under or over 50% scalp involvement, alopecia totalis and alopecia universalis. Libraries were pooled for sequencing, and per-sample TCR yields varied mainly because of small differences in library volumes within the pool. This study followed changes in the peripheral blood TCR repertoire in vivo during primary and secondary sensitization of alopecia patients to the hapten diphenylcyclopropenone (DPC). Blood samples were taken from patients before sensitization (week 0) and then at 2, 6 and about 24 weeks after DPC sensitization. Blood for TCR sequencing was provided by twenty-nine alopecia patients at one to four time points (pre-sensitization, 2, 6 and 24 weeks).

In the paper's terms, the time point label means: pre-sensitization, week 0. The label giving this sample's treatment or condition can be read as: therapeutic diphenylcyclopropenone sensitization with weekly scalp DPC. Blood at each patch-test visit was drawn before the patch test was applied. Patients were eligible if aged 18 to 70, diagnosed with alopecia and judged suitable for DPC therapy, and pregnant patients were excluded. Total RNA was isolated from unfractionated whole blood collected in Tempus Blood RNA tubes. Broader findings and caveats from the paper: DPC sensitization did not change how many TCRs were above 1 in 1000 frequency, and no evidence was found of alterations in global repertoire structure. Patch test score correlated positively with the number of PT1 expanded TCRs, reaching significance at thresholds 8, 16 and 32 but not at 4. Because every patient had alopecia, a presumed autoimmune disease, the patients' immune response might differ from that of healthy individuals. Repeated subsampling changed both the strength of the expansion versus patch-test correlation and the threshold at which the correlation became significant. Significantly more large CDR3 similarity clusters were formed by expanded TCRs than by pre-sensitization or healthy control sets, consistent with antigen-driven responses.

The sample holds many counts of this clonotype. Its antigen has not been determined. No base quality values were provided; no much bigger clone lies one nucleotide off. The library was generated by RACE. Sequencing was performed on a NextSeq 500. During library preparation, unique molecular identifiers were attached to individual cDNA molecules so that TCRs could be counted in a quantitative, reproducible way. Each blood RNA sample was used to sequence both TCR alpha and TCR beta chains. Processing in the source paper ran as follows. A median of about 89,000 TCRs per sample was observed, with a range of roughly 20,000 to 750,000. V, J and CDR3 annotation of the TCR reads was performed with the Decombinator software suite. For the PS versus PT1 abundance plots, all samples were subsampled to the same number of TCRs (28,000). TCRs were defined as expanded if absent before sensitization and observed at least eight times at the 2-week time point. TCRdb reran the public reads through fastp at Q25 and MiXCR, keeping productive beta chains. Merged by CDR3 protein, the rows form single entries marked with the most common genes and DNA. These V and J calls rely on TCRdb rather than the paper's analysis. The sample data list more than 300,000 distinct CDR3 sequences, and around 5.5% of these were observed just once. Around 8.8% of the sample is in the top ten clones.

Sequences MGHRA (CDR1) and YSYEKL (CDR2) are obtained from the germline V gene. Reading from cysteine to phenylalanine, the CDR3 counts 15 amino acids. The only DNA kept is the CDR3, 45 bases in frame from the first base. V drops 3 bases and J drops 1 base, leaving 10 bases in between. This material consisted of whole blood, taken in connection with sensitization to the hapten diphenylcyclopropenone (DPC). The receptor was derived from a woman aged 18-29 years with alopecia areata. Some clones in this sample may be carry-over from other donors' samples. The V and J genes are TRBV4-1 and TRBJ1-3; a tentative D match to TRBD1 spans 5 bases. Read as DNA, the sequence is TGCGCCAGCAGCCAGGCAGGGCTTTCTGGAAACACCATATATTTT. The encoded protein is CASSQAGLSGNTIYF.